This TCR beta chain was observed in a study of OX40 agonist ivuxolimab in advanced cancers. Study summary: Therapy given before enrollment (anti-PD-1, anti-PD-L1 or anti-CTLA-4) was allowed, and around 41% had some.

Germline V lookup: CDR1 MGHRA, CDR2 YSYEKL. This CDR3 has 15 residues. V lost 1 base to trimming and J lost 3 bases, with 12 bases between them. Here immunoSEQ multiplex PCR was the method, and the copy in TCRdb shows in-frame clones only, minus some. The profile shows about 45,000 clones, roughly 82% of them singletons. The material sequenced was CD4+ or CD8+ T cells sorted from blood, taken in a trial of the OX40 agonist ivuxolimab. The sequence was collected from an adult with an advanced solid tumor such as melanoma, head and neck, liver or kidney cancer. V gene TRBV4-1 combines with J gene TRBJ2-5, with D perhaps assigned TRBD1 or TRBD2 (6 bases each). The CDR3 region is CASSQVSGAEETQYF. The CDR3 bases are TGCGCCAGCAGCCAAGTATCGGGGGCTGAAGAGACCCAGTACTTC.